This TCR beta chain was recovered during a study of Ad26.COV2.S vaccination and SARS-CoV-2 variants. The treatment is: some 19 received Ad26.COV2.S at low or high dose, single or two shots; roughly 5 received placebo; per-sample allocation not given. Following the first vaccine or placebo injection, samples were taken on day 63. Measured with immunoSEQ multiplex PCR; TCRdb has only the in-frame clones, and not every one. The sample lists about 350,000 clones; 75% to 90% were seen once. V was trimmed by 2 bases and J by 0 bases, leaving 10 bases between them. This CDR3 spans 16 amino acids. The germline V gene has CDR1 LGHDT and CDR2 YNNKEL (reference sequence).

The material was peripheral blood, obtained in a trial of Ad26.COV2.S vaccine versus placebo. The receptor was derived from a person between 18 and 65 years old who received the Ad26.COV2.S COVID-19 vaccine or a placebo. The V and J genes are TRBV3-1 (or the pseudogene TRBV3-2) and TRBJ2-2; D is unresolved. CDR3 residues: CASSQIHDSNTGELFF. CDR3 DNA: TGTGCCAGCAGCCAAATCCACGACTCGAACACCGGGGAGCTGTTTTTT.